The 10 T cell receptor beta chains listed next were all sequenced from one sample in a study of cytomegalovirus exposure and HLA in healthy donors. PCR used 60 Vbeta primers and 13 Jbeta primers. Measured with immunoSEQ multiplex PCR; TCRdb has only the in-frame clones, and not every one. The repertoire includes roughly 180,000 clones, about 69% of them detected once, and 2.9% sits in the top ten. The sample taken for sequencing was PBMCs. All receptors come from a male donor in good health and CMV-seronegative.

The CDR3 loop reads CASRGGSYTGELFF. The CDR3 coding sequence is TGTGCCAGCAGGGGGGGGTCTTACACCGGGGAGCTGTTTTTT. The chain links TRBV28 to TRBJ2-2, with 7 bases fitting TRBD2. This CDR3 has 14 amino acids. The germline gives CDR1 MDHEN, CDR2 SYDVKM. V shed 6 bases, J shed 3 bases, and the junction held 4 bases outside the gene matches.

The chain couples TRBV7-6 to TRBJ1-5; a weak D match, TRBD1 (5 bases). CDR1 and CDR2 from the germline V gene are SGHVS and FNYEAQ. Trimming removed 1 base at V and 4 bases at J, with 8 bases between. The CDR3 has 14 amino acids. CDR3 sequence reads: CASSLGGGNQPQHF. In DNA, the CDR3 is TGTGCCAGCAGCTTAGGGGGGGGAAATCAGCCCCAGCATTTT.

About this clone itself: Other DNA sequences from this sample encode an identical CDR3 as well. This chain uses TRBV10-3 with TRBJ1-5; the D is unclear. The CDR3 length is 13 residues. Germline CDR1 reads ENHRY; CDR2 reads SYGVKD. With 9 bases removed from V and 6 bases from J, the gap between germline ends came to 15 bases. The CDR3 bases are TGTGCCATATCTCTCGAGGCCGGTCAGCCCCAGCATTTT. Protein sequence: CAISLEAGQPQHF.

CDR3 in DNA: TGCGCCAGCACCCGAGAGGGGGGGCGGCCCCTTTACTATGGCTACACCTTC. This gives the protein CASTREGGRPLYYGYTF. The gene calls are TRBV4-1 and TRBJ1-2; D is possibly TRBD1 (6 bases). The germline V gene encodes CDR1 MGHRA and CDR2 YSYEKL. This CDR3 contains 17 residues. V was cut by 7 bases and J by 3 bases, with 24 bases left in between.

This chain connects TRBV4-2 to TRBJ2-6; D is unresolved. Trimming cost V 4 bases and J 0 bases, with 19 bases left between them. CDR3 length: 19 residues. Germline CDR1 LGHNA, CDR2 YNFKEQ. The CDR3 DNA reads as TGTGCCAGCAGCCCCCTGTCCTGGCAGGCAGCCTCTGGGGCCAACGTCCTGACTTTC. It is translated as CASSPLSWQAASGANVLTF.

This clone was counted once. This chain uses TRBV28 with TRBJ1-6, with TRBD1 matching over 7 bases. This CDR3 has 14 amino acids. Germline V gene lookup returns CDR1 MDHEN and CDR2 SYDVKM. Trimming cost V 5 bases and J 10 bases; bases outside gene matches: 8. The CDR3 coding sequence is TGTGCCAGCAGTACAGGGGCCCGTTGGTCACCCCTCCACTTT. Translated, it gives CASSTGARWSPLHF.

V and J are TRBV4-3 and TRBJ2-2; D is undetermined. V was trimmed by 1 base and J by 0 bases, leaving 12 bases between them. Germline lookup yields CDR1 LGHNA and CDR2 YSLEER. The CDR3 sequence is 17 residues long. This CDR3 is CASSQVLRGANTGELFF. In DNA, the CDR3 is TGCGCCAGCAGCCAAGTATTGCGAGGAGCGAACACCGGGGAGCTGTTTTTT.

The rearrangement uses TRBV7-3 and TRBJ2-1; D perhaps matches TRBD2 (5 bases). The CDR3 has 15 residues. Germline V gives CDR1 SGHTA, CDR2 FQGTGA. Trimming took 1 base from V and 5 from J, leaving 12 bases between them. CDR3 sequence reads: CASSLSGRPNNEQFF. The CDR3 bases are TGTGCCAGCAGCTTAAGTGGGAGACCCAACAATGAGCAGTTCTTC.

The V call is TRBV11-2, the J call TRBJ1-1; D unclear. The V gene lost 2 bases and the J gene lost 0 bases, with 22 bases spanning the gap. Germline V gives CDR1 SGHAT, CDR2 FQNNGV. The CDR3 spans 19 residues. CDR3 loop: CASSLNPPLAVYMNTEAFF. The CDR3 nucleotides are TGTGCCAGCAGCTTAAATCCCCCCCTCGCAGTTTACATGAACACTGAAGCTTTCTTT. The full variable domain, with the rest looked up from reference TRBV11-2 and TRBJ1-1, is EAGVAQSPRYKIIEKRQSVAFWCNPISGHATLYWYQQILGQGPKLLIQFQNNGVVDDSQLPKDRFSAERLKGVDSTLKIQPAKLEDSAVYLCASSLNPPLAVYMNTEAFFGQGTRLTVV.

The J gene is TRBJ1-1, the V gene TRBV12-5; the D is unclear. Between the trimmed V and J ends, which lost 7 bases and 0 bases, there was a span of 9 bases. The V gene's germline CDR1 is LGHNT and CDR2 FRNRAP. The CDR3 runs to 13 residues. In DNA form, the CDR3 reads TGTGCTAGTGCCTTGGCGGTGAACACTGAAGCTTTCTTT. As protein: CASALAVNTEAFF.